The clone carrying this T cell receptor beta chain came up a few times. The sample comes from a study of shared clonotypes between healthy human individuals. Assay: immunoSEQ multiplex PCR; the TCRdb copy retains only in-frame clones and omits some. In the table there are some 1 million clones, about 70% of which are singletons. The germline V gene has CDR1 GTSNPN and CDR2 SVGIG (reference sequence). V lost 4 bases to trimming and J lost 1 base, with 13 bases between them. The CDR3 is made up of 14 amino acids. The sequence came from a man between 18 and 35 years old in good health. This chain joins TRBV30 and TRBJ1-1, with D hard to call. Sequences were obtained from memory CD4+ T cells sorted from blood. The subset: CD45RA-negative fraction. The DNA for the CDR3 is TGTGCCTGGATTTCTAGATTAGGGAACACTGAAGCTTTCTTT. This gives the protein CAWISRLGNTEAFF.